The 20 T cell receptor beta chains below all came from one sample that was sequenced in a study of blood T cell repertoires in COVID-19. Sequencing used immunoSEQ multiplex PCR; TCRdb keeps in-frame clones, though not all of them. Among under 250,000 clones listed, roughly four fifths were seen once. Material: peripheral blood. These receptors originate from a woman aged 35 to 49 with active or convalescent COVID-19.

For this clone: The germline gene is not matched at one end of the junction; a read error may be the cause. J is TRBJ2-1 and V is TRBV9, with TRBD1 matching 8 bases. The CDR3 spans 17 residues. Germline V gene lookup returns CDR1 SGDLS and CDR2 YYNGEE. The CDR3: CASSAAGWQGAYNEQFF. In nucleotides, the CDR3 is TGTGCCAGCAGCGCGGCGGGATGGCAGGGGGCCTATAATGAGCAGTTCTTC.

This chain uses TRBV5-1 with TRBJ1-1; 7 nucleotides line up with TRBD1. The CDR3 runs to 14 residues. V lost 6 bases and J lost 3; bases outside the gene matches: 8. Per germline, CDR1 SGHRS and CDR2 YFSETQ. The CDR3 DNA sequence: TGCGCCAGCACCGCGGCAGGGGGGTACACTGAAGCTTTCTTT. It encodes CASTAAGGYTEAFF.

This clone was detected only once. Within the sample, other DNA sequences also encode this same CDR3. The chain uses TRBV27 and TRBJ1-1; no definite D call. This CDR3 contains 13 residues. V lost 2 bases to trimming and J lost 1 base, with 5 bases between them. From germline, CDR1 is MNHEY and CDR2 SMNVEV (reference sequence). The CDR3 protein is CASSLAGNTEAFF. As DNA, the CDR3 is TGTGCCAGCAGTTTAGCGGGGAACACTGAAGCTTTCTTT.

J is TRBJ2-1 and V is TRBV27, with 11 bases that match TRBD2. CDR1 is MNHEY and CDR2 is SMNVEV in the germline V gene (reference sequence). This CDR3 spans 16 amino acids. V trimming: 1 base; J trimming: 8 bases; junction bases outside the gene matches: 7. The CDR3 sequence: CASSLLRTSGPHEQFF. The CDR3 coding sequence is TGTGCCAGCAGTTTATTACGGACTAGCGGGCCTCATGAGCAGTTCTTC.

This clone was counted a few times. The chain links TRBV3-1 (or the pseudogene TRBV3-2) to TRBJ2-5; unclear D gene. Germline V CDR1 and CDR2: LGHDT, YNNKEL (reference sequence). The ends were cut back, 4 bases at V and 4 bases at J, with 10 bases in the middle. The length of the CDR3 is 13 residues. This chain's CDR3 is CASSRSRLETQYF. As DNA, the CDR3 is TGTGCCAGCAGCCGCTCTAGGTTAGAGACCCAGTACTTC.

The chain links TRBV6-1 to TRBJ2-3; maybe TRBD2 (7 bases). V was shortened by 2 bases and J by 1 base, with 16 bases between the two germline ends. Germline V gene sequence: CDR1 MNHNS, CDR2 SASEGT. The length of the CDR3 is 17 residues. The chain's CDR3 is CASSERGGGVGTDTQYF. DNA of the CDR3: TGTGCCAGCAGTGAAAGAGGGGGAGGGGTCGGCACAGATACGCAGTATTTT.

The V call is TRBV3-1 (or the pseudogene TRBV3-2), the J call TRBJ1-1; D is perhaps TRBD1 (5 bases). V was cut by 4 bases and J by 7 bases, with 22 bases left in between. This CDR3 region has 16 residues. The germline CDR1 and CDR2 sequences are LGHDT and YNNKEL (reference sequence). The CDR3 DNA is TGTGCCAGCAGCCGTATAGCGTGGGGGGATGGGGGTGAAGCTTTCTTT. Its translation: CASSRIAWGDGGEAFF.

The rearrangement joins TRBV7-9 to TRBJ2-5; the match to TRBD1 covers 7 bases. J gave up 4 bases and V 9 bases, and 8 bases lay outside the gene matches. This CDR3 has 13 residues. The germline CDR1 and CDR2 sequences are SEHNR and FQNEAQ (reference sequence). CDR3 DNA: TGTGCCAGTTCAGGGGGACGGGGAGAGACCCAGTACTTC. Its protein is CASSGGRGETQYF. Complete variable domain (other parts from reference TRBV7-9 and TRBJ2-5): DTGVSQNPRHKITKRGQNVTFRCDPISEHNRLYWYRQTLGQGPEFLTYFQNEAQLEKSRLLSDRFSAERPKGSFSTLEIQRTEQGDSAMYLCASSGGRGETQYFGPGTRLLVL.

This clone was recorded only once. This rearrangement joins TRBV3-1 (or the pseudogene TRBV3-2) to TRBJ1-3; possible D gene TRBD1, 5 bases. The CDR3 contains 15 residues. CDR1 LGHDT and CDR2 YNNKEL come from the germline V gene (reference sequence). Trimming left V 0 bases short and J 2 bases short, with 8 bases between. CDR3 residues: CASSQDTTAGNTIYF. CDR3 bases: TGTGCCAGCAGCCAAGATACGACAGCTGGAAACACCATATATTTT.

This clone occurred once. The chain recombines TRBV6-5 with TRBJ1-6, with 7 bases matching TRBD1. V lost 6 bases and J lost 8; bases outside the gene matches: 10. CDR3 length: 15 residues. Per the germline V gene, CDR1 is MNHEY and CDR2 is SVGAGI. CDR3 residues: CASSSTRGSDSPLHF. The DNA for the CDR3 is TGTGCCAGCAGCTCCACCAGGGGGTCGGATTCACCCCTCCACTTT.

The rearrangement joins TRBV4-1 to TRBJ1-1; 10 bases map to TRBD1. From germline, CDR1 is MGHRA and CDR2 YSYEKL. The junction had 10 bases not matched to a gene; V was cut back by 4 bases and J by 2 bases. The CDR3 consists of 17 residues. The chain's CDR3 is CASSLLPGQGSNTEAFF. The CDR3 nucleotides read TGCGCCAGCAGCCTCTTACCGGGACAGGGGTCAAACACTGAAGCTTTCTTT.

V gene TRBV6-2 or TRBV6-3 combines with J gene TRBJ1-1; D uncertain. Trimming shortened V by 0 bases and J by 1 base, and 9 bases separated the two germline ends. This CDR3 region has 15 residues. Per germline, CDR1 MNHEY and CDR2 SVGEGT. The CDR3 spells CASSYSRFSNTEAFF. CDR3 in DNA: TGTGCCAGCAGTTACTCTCGTTTCTCGAACACTGAAGCTTTCTTT.

CDR3 nucleotides: TGTGCCAGCAGCCGTTATTCTCCTGAAGCTTTCTTT. Encoded protein: CASSRYSPEAFF. The chain carries TRBV7-3 and TRBJ1-1; D uncertain. CDR3 length equals 12 residues. Germline V gene lookup returns CDR1 SGHTA and CDR2 FQGTGA. The V end lost 5 bases, the J end lost 6 bases, and 10 bases lay between the germline ends.

This clone showed up just once. The chain recombines TRBV28 with TRBJ1-6, with D tentatively TRBD1 (5 bases). The ends were cut back, 5 bases at V and 4 bases at J, with 15 bases in the middle. Germline V lookup: CDR1 MDHEN, CDR2 SYDVKM. The CDR3 has 16 amino acids. In nucleotides, the CDR3 is TGTGCCAGCAGTGGGGCTCACGTTAATTATAATTCACCCCTCCACTTT. It codes for CASSGAHVNYNSPLHF.

The V and J genes are TRBV7-3 and TRBJ2-1; 12 bases agree with TRBD2. Per germline, CDR1 SGHTA and CDR2 FQGTGA. The CDR3 consists of 22 residues. V was pared by 5 bases and J by 2 bases, with 22 bases of the junction left unmatched. The CDR3 DNA reads as TGTGCCAGCAGCCTAAGGGTGGGTAGAGGACTAGCGGGGTTTCTTGCCTACAATGAGCAGTTCTTC. Its protein product is CASSLRVGRGLAGFLAYNEQFF. Variable domain in full (rest from reference TRBV7-3 and TRBJ2-1): GAGVSQTPSNKVTEKGKYVELRCDPISGHTALYWYRQSLGQGPEFLIYFQGTGAADDSGLPNDRFFAVRPEGSVSTLKIQRTERGDSAVYLCASSLRVGRGLAGFLAYNEQFFGPGTRLTVL.

The J gene is TRBJ2-1, the V gene TRBV7-6; possibly TRBD2 for D (8 bases). Trimming stripped 7 bases from V and 7 bases from J, with 17 bases between. The CDR3 runs 14 residues. Germline V gene sequence: CDR1 SGHVS, CDR2 FNYEAQ. The CDR3 here is CASTREGRGNEQFF. The CDR3 DNA reads as TGTGCCAGCACCCGGGAGGGCAGGGGGAATGAGCAGTTCTTC.

The chain is built from TRBV6-5 and TRBJ1-5, with 8 positions matching TRBD1. The CDR3 has 13 amino acids. After removal of 8 bases from V and 3 bases from J, the junction contained 3 bases not matched to a gene. CDR1 MNHEY and CDR2 SVGAGI come from the germline V gene. CDR3: CASQTGDNQPQHF. The CDR3 nucleotides read TGTGCCAGCCAGACAGGGGACAATCAGCCCCAGCATTTT.

The chain couples TRBV27 to TRBJ2-3; D is unclear. Trimming removed 5 bases at V and 6 bases at J, with 9 bases between. In germline, CDR1 is MNHEY, CDR2 SMNVEV (reference sequence). This CDR3 has 12 amino acids. The chain's CDR3 is CASSTQSDTQYF. CDR3 nucleotides: TGTGCCAGCAGTACCCAGTCCGATACGCAGTATTTT.

V and J are TRBV11-3 and TRBJ1-2, with 8 bases matching TRBD1. V dropped 2 bases and J dropped 8; count of bases not matched to a gene: 4. This CDR3 comprises 13 residues. Germline CDR1 reads SGHNT; CDR2 reads YENEEA. CDR3 amino acids: CASSLTQGEGYTF. The CDR3 nucleotides read TGTGCCAGCAGCTTAACACAGGGGGAGGGCTACACCTTC.

The V and J genes are TRBV5-1 and TRBJ2-2; 7 bases are a match to TRBD1. This CDR3 has 16 residues. Germline V gene sequence: CDR1 SGHRS, CDR2 YFSETQ. The ends lost 3 bases at V and 0 bases at J; junction bases unmatched: 5. The CDR3 spells CASSSGTAANTGELFF. The DNA of the CDR3 is TGCGCCAGCAGCTCTGGGACAGCCGCGAACACCGGGGAGCTGTTTTTT.